This TCR beta chain was identified in a study of shared clonotypes between healthy human individuals. V lost 0 bases, J lost 8 bases, and 10 bases lay in between. The length of the CDR3 is 13 residues. Germline V gives CDR1 LGHNA, CDR2 YSLEER. Only one count was recorded for this clone. Its antigen is not known. Deep-level settings were used for running the assay. This table comes from immunoSEQ multiplex PCR, and its TCRdb copy is limited to in-frame clones, with some not included. The table lists around 1 million clones, approximately 80% of them singletons. Study-wide findings and caveats: For naive CD4 cells, approximately 4.7% of clonotypes were shared across a few donors.

The chain employs TRBV4-3 and TRBJ2-5, with no clear D. Sequencing input: memory CD4+ T cells sorted from blood. Sample subset: CD45RA-negative fraction. This TCR was recovered from a man younger than 35 in good health. The CDR3 here is CASSQEVSRTQYF. CDR3 bases: TGCGCCAGCAGCCAAGAAGTGTCGAGAACCCAGTACTTC.